This T cell receptor (beta chain) was found in a study of T cell responses to AZD1222 COVID-19 vaccine. Some clones are missing from TCRdb's copy, which holds only in-frame ones; the method was immunoSEQ multiplex PCR. Among some 120,000 clones listed, approximately 92% were seen once. Germline CDR1 and CDR2: SEHNR and FQNEAQ (reference sequence). The CDR3 sequence is 12 residues long. Trimming removed 2 bases from V and 0 bases from J, with 2 bases in between. Study-wide points: Spike-specific TCR repertoires showed rising breadth and depth after two AZD1222 doses.

Notes on this clone: Antigen unknown. Other DNA sequences in this specimen translate into the identical CDR3.

This receptor was obtained from an adult in good health. The chain uses TRBV7-9 and TRBJ2-7; D ambiguous. Sequenced here: peripheral blood, sampled on day 0 of AZD1222 vaccination. CDR3 nucleotides: TGTGCCAGCAGCTTATCCTCCTACGAGCAGTACTTC. It encodes CASSLSSYEQYF. Supplemented by reference TRBV7-9 and TRBJ2-7, the full variable domain reads DTGVSQNPRHKITKRGQNVTFRCDPISEHNRLYWYRQTLGQGPEFLTYFQNEAQLEKSRLLSDRFSAERPKGSFSTLEIQRTEQGDSAMYLCASSLSSYEQYFGPGTRLTVT.